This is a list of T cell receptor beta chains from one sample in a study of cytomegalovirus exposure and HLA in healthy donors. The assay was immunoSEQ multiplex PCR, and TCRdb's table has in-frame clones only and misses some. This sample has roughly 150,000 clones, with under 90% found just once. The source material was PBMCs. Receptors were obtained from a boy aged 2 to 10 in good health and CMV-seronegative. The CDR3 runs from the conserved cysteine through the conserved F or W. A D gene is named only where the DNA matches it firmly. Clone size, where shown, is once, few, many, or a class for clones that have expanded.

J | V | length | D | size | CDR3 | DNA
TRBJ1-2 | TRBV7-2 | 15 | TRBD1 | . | CASSLGRGRGYGYTF | TGTGCCAGCAGCTTAGGCAGGGGGCGTGGCTATGGCTACACCTTC
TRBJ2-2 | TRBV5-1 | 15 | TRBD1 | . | CASSQDRDNTGELFF | TGCGCCAGCTCCCAGGACAGGGATAACACCGGGGAGCTGTTTTTT
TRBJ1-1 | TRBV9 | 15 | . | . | CASSVAPGWITEAFF | TGTGCCAGCAGCGTAGCCCCGGGGTGGATCACTGAAGCTTTCTTT
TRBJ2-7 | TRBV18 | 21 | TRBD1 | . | CASSPTWIWTGSALSPYEQYF | TGTGCCAGCTCACCAACTTGGATTTGGACAGGGTCTGCCTTATCACCCTACGAGCAGTACTTC
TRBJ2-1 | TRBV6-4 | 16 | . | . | CASSEGLGELYNEQFF | TGTGCCAGCAGTGAAGGATTAGGAGAACTCTACAATGAGCAGTTCTTC
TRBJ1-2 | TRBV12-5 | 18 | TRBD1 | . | CASVDSGQGRGRGGGYTF | TGTGCTAGTGTCGACTCCGGACAGGGGAGAGGGAGGGGTGGCGGCTACACCTTC
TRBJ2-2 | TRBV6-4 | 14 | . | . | CASSEEVNTGELFF | TGTGCCAGCAGTGAAGAGGTGAACACCGGGGAGCTGTTTTTT
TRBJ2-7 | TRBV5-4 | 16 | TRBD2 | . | CASSGGTSGRLGEQYF | TGTGCCAGCAGCGGGGGGACTAGCGGGAGGCTTGGGGAGCAGTACTTC
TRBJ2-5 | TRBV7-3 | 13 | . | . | CASSLQGRETQYF | TGTGCCAGCAGCTTGCAGGGGCGAGAGACCCAGTACTTC
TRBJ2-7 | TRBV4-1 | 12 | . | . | CASSQGAGEQYF | TGCGCCAGCAGCCAAGGTGCGGGCGAGCAGTACTTC
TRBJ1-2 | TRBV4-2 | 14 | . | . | CASSRATEEGGYTF | TGTGCCAGCAGCCGAGCAACCGAGGAGGGGGGCTACACCTTC
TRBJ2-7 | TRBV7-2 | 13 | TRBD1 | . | CASGDSFSYEQYF | TGTGCCAGCGGGGACAGTTTTTCCTACGAGCAGTACTTC
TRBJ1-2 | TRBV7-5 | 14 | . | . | CVRSLADRGWGYTF | TGTGTCAGAAGCTTAGCGGACAGGGGCTGGGGCTACACCTTC
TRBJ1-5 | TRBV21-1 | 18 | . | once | CASLAFGTGEGRNQPQHF | TGTGCCAGCCTGGCCTTCGGGACAGGGGAAGGAAGGAATCAGCCCCAGCATTTT
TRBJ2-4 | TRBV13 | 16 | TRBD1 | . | CASSLGQGGAKNIQYF | TGTGCCAGCAGCTTAGGACAGGGGGGAGCCAAAAACATTCAGTACTTC
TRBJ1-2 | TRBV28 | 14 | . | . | CASSLRGREGSYTF | TGTGCCAGCAGTTTACGAGGGAGGGAGGGTTCCTACACCTTC
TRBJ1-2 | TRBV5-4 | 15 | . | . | CASSLAGEFAGGYTF | TGTGCCAGCAGCTTGGCCGGGGAGTTCGCCGGTGGCTACACCTTC
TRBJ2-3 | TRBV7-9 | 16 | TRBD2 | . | CASSARLARSTDTQYF | TGTGCCAGCAGCGCCAGACTAGCGCGAAGCACAGATACGCAGTATTTT
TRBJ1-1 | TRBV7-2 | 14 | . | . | CASRPGFLNTEAFF | TGTGCCAGCAGGCCCGGGTTCCTGAACACTGAAGCTTTCTTT
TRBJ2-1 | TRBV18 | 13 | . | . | CASSTTQNNEQFF | TGTGCCAGCTCAACGACTCAAAACAATGAGCAGTTCTTC
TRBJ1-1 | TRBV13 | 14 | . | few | CASSGVPGNTEAFF | TGTGCCAGCAGCGGAGTCCCGGGGAACACTGAAGCTTTCTTT
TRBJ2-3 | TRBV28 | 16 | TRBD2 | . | CASIRPGLADTDTQYF | TGTGCCAGCATCCGGCCGGGACTAGCGGACACAGATACGCAGTATTTT
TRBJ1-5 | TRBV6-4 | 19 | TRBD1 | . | CASPTARRRDRKKNQPQHF | TGTGCCAGCCCGACCGCGCGACGCCGGGACAGGAAGAAAAATCAGCCCCAGCATTTT
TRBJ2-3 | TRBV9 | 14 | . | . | CASSVAGRADTQYF | TGTGCCAGCAGCGTGGCGGGCCGGGCAGATACGCAGTATTTT
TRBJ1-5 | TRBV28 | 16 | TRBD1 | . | CASRRDRRYSNQPQHF | TGTGCCAGCAGACGGGACAGAAGATATAGCAATCAGCCCCAGCATTTT
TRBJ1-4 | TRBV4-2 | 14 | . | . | CASSQESRDEKLFF | TGTGCCAGCAGCCAAGAATCCAGGGATGAAAAACTGTTTTTT
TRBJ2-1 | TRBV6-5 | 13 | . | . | CASSAWRGAEQFF | TGTGCCAGCAGTGCTTGGCGGGGAGCTGAGCAGTTCTTC
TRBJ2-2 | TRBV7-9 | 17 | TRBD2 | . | CASSLVWLAGLDGELFF | TGTGCCAGCAGCTTAGTGTGGCTAGCGGGGCTTGACGGGGAGCTGTTTTTT
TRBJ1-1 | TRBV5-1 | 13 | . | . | CASSLAGGPEAFF | TGCGCCAGCAGCTTGGCCGGGGGGCCTGAAGCTTTCTTT
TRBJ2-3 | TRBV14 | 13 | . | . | CASSHLSTDTQYF | TGTGCCAGCAGCCACCTCAGCACAGATACGCAGTATTTT
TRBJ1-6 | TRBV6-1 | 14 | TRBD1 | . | CASRMTGENSPLHF | TGTGCCAGCAGAATGACAGGGGAAAATTCACCCCTCCACTTT
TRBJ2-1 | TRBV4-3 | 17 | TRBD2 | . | CASSQEGGLAGVWEQFF | TGCGCCAGCAGCCAAGAGGGGGGACTAGCGGGAGTATGGGAGCAGTTCTTC
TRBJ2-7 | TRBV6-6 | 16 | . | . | CASSYRSAGAPYEQYF | TGTGCCAGCAGTTACAGGTCGGCAGGGGCACCTTACGAGCAGTACTTC
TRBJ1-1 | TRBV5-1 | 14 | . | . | CASSLEAGRTEAFF | TGCGCCAGCAGCTTGGAGGCAGGGCGCACTGAAGCTTTCTTT
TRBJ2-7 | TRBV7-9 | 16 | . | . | CSSSLVRGLSSYEQYF | TGTTCCAGCAGCTTAGTCCGTGGACTGAGCTCCTACGAGCAGTACTTC
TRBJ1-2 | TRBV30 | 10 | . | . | CAWGGDGYTF | TGTGCCTGGGGGGGGGATGGCTACACCTTC
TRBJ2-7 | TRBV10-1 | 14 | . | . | CASKPDRGPYEQYF | TGCGCCAGCAAACCAGACAGAGGACCCTACGAGCAGTACTTC
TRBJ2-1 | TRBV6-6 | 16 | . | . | CASSYLVGVTYNEQFF | TGTGCCAGCAGTTACCTAGTCGGAGTAACCTACAATGAGCAGTTCTTC
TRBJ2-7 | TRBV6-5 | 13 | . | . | CASTRGAPYEQYF | TGTGCCAGCACCCGGGGGGCCCCCTACGAGCAGTACTTC
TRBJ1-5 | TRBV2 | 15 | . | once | CASTNIAGGHQPQHF | TGTGCCAGCACTAACATCGCGGGGGGTCATCAGCCCCAGCATTTT
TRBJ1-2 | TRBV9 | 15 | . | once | CASSVMAGANYGYTF | TGTGCCAGCAGCGTAATGGCAGGGGCAAACTATGGCTACACCTTC
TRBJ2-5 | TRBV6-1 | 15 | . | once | CASSARSGSRETQYF | TGTGCCAGCAGTGCACGCTCGGGGTCCCGAGAGACCCAGTACTTC
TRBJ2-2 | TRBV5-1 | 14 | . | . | CASSLVSGTGELFF | TGCGCCAGCAGCTTGGTATCGGGCACCGGGGAGCTGTTTTTT
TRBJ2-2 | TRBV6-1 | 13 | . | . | CASKDSSTGELFF | TGTGCCAGCAAGGACTCATCGACCGGGGAGCTGTTTTTT
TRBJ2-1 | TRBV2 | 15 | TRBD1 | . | CASSDEGALTNEQFF | TGTGCCAGCAGTGATGAGGGGGCGCTAACTAATGAGCAGTTCTTC
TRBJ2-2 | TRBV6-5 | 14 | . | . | CATNTGTSTGELFF | TGTGCCACCAATACAGGGACGAGCACCGGGGAGCTGTTTTTT